One and the same sample provided the 14 T cell receptor beta chains below, sequenced in a study of T-cell reconstitution after alpha-beta-depleted transplantation in children. Construction of the TCRbeta library involved unique molecular identifiers. TCRdb reprocessed the PCR reads with MiXCR, giving one entry per CDR3 protein. The table lists over 450,000 distinct CDR3 sequences, roughly a tenth of them singletons, with roughly 2% in the top ten. The starting material was PBMCs, obtained before TCRalphabeta/CD19-depleted stem cell transplant. Receptors were obtained from a child under 10 years old with inherited bone marrow failure, due to receive a stem cell transplant.

The chain combines TRBV7-2 with TRBJ2-3, with 9 positions matching TRBD1. Germline V gene data show CDR1 as SGHTA and CDR2 as FQGNSA. This CDR3 has 17 amino acids. The J segment lost 5 bases and the V segment lost 5 bases, leaving 14 bases of the junction unmatched. The chain's CDR3 is CASSPHLPGTGLDTQYF. In DNA, the CDR3 is TGTGCCAGCAGCCCCCATCTCCCCGGGACAGGGCTAGATACGCAGTATTTT.

On this clonotype: A much larger clone is a single base away; this may be a read error. J is TRBJ1-2 and V is TRBV29-1, with 7 nucleotides matching TRBD1. The germline V gene has CDR1 SQVTM and CDR2 ANQGSEA. The CDR3 contains 13 residues. V was clipped by 4 bases and J by 6 bases; unmatched bases: 8. The CDR3 is CSVVLGQRHGYTF. DNA of the CDR3: TGCAGCGTTGTATTGGGACAGAGGCATGGCTACACCTTC.

This clonotype showed up just a few times. This chain links TRBV5-1 with TRBJ1-2, with 7 positions matching TRBD1. Germline loops: CDR1 SGHRS, CDR2 YFSETQ. The CDR3 sequence is 13 residues long. After removal of 5 bases from V and 7 bases from J, the junction contained 8 bases not matched to a gene. CDR3 protein: CASSTDRESGYTF. In DNA form, the CDR3 reads TGCGCCAGCAGTACCGACAGGGAAAGTGGCTACACCTTC.

The sample holds many counts of this clonotype. The chain links TRBV9 to TRBJ2-3; 7 nucleotides agree with TRBD1. The CDR3 loop spans 15 amino acids. J was trimmed by 3 bases and V by 0 bases; bases with no gene match: 4. The germline V gene has CDR1 SGDLS and CDR2 YYNGEE. CDR3 protein: CASSVDQGVTDTQYF. CDR3 sequence (DNA): TGTGCCAGCAGCGTAGACCAGGGGGTTACAGATACGCAGTATTTT.

This chain links TRBV29-1 with TRBJ2-7; D is unresolved. The V gene lost 1 base and the J gene lost 7 bases, with 8 bases spanning the gap. This CDR3 region has 11 residues. From germline, CDR1 is SQVTM and CDR2 ANQGSEA. DNA for the CDR3: TGCAGCGTTGAAGCGGACCTGGAGCAGTACTTC. Encoded protein: CSVEADLEQYF.

There are a few counts of this clonotype. This sequence joins TRBV7-2 and TRBJ1-5; 9 bases align to TRBD1. Germline CDR1 SGHTA, CDR2 FQGNSA. The V segment lost 4 bases and the J segment 3 bases; nucleotides outside the gene matches: 1. There are 14 residues in the CDR3. The CDR3 loop reads CASSWTGDNQPQHF. CDR3 in DNA: TGTGCCAGCAGCTGGACAGGGGACAATCAGCCCCAGCATTTT.

At least ten counts were recorded for this clonotype. The junction departs from germline at one end; a sequencing error may be responsible. This chain joins TRBV5-1 and TRBJ2-1; TRBD1 aligns across 8 bases. CDR3 size: 15 residues. From germline, CDR1 is SGHRS and CDR2 YFSETQ. For the CDR3, the DNA is TGCGCCAGCAGCTTGGCACCCACAGGGGGAAATGCGCAGTTCTTC. It is translated as CASSLAPTGGNAQFF.

This clonotype was seen at least ten times. This chain links TRBV7-2 with TRBJ2-5; D ambiguous. The CDR3 runs to 12 residues. Per germline, CDR1 SGHTA and CDR2 FQGNSA. V lost 1 base to trimming and J lost 5 bases, with 5 bases between them. The CDR3 DNA is TGTGCCAGCAGCTTAGAGAGGGAGACCCAGTACTTC. Translation gives CASSLERETQYF.

This clonotype showed up just a few times. V is TRBV5-4 and J is TRBJ2-1; 9 bases agree with TRBD2. CDR3 size: 16 residues. Germline-derived CDR1 and CDR2 are SGHNT and YYREEE (reference sequence). The trim removed 3 bases at V and 2 bases at J, leaving 6 bases unmatched. CDR3 loop: CASSWGSGGTYNEQFF. The CDR3 region has the DNA TGTGCCAGCAGCTGGGGTAGCGGGGGCACCTACAATGAGCAGTTCTTC. Together with reference TRBV5-4 and TRBJ2-1, the CDR3 gives the full variable domain: ETGVTQSPTHLIKTRGQQVTLRCSSQSGHNTVSWYQQALGQGPQFIFQYYREEENGRGNFPPRFSGLQFPNYSSELNVNALELDDSALYLCASSWGSGGTYNEQFFGPGTRLTVL.

This clonotype was recorded at least ten times. At one end the junction does not follow the germline gene, possibly because of a read error. The chain links TRBV12-3 or TRBV12-4 to TRBJ2-3; D call uncertain. The CDR3 length is 13 residues. The CDR3: CASSPDGTDTQYF. CDR3 bases: TGTGCCAGCAGCCCAGACGGCACGGATACGCAGTATTTT.

This clonotype was detected many times. The gene calls are TRBV7-2 and TRBJ2-5; the D gene is possibly TRBD2 (5 bases). Germline lookup yields CDR1 SGHTA and CDR2 FQGNSA. V lost 1 base and J 5 bases, leaving 17 bases between the germline ends. There are 16 residues in the CDR3. The CDR3 DNA is TGTGCCAGCAGCTTAGAAGCTAGCAAGGTCTGGGAGACCCAGTACTTC. Protein: CASSLEASKVWETQYF.

This clonotype has only a few counts. This chain uses TRBV27 with TRBJ2-7, with D tentatively TRBD1 (6 bases). The CDR3 has 14 amino acids. Trimming removed 5 bases at V and 3 bases at J, with 14 bases between. Germline-derived CDR1 and CDR2 are MNHEY and SMNVEV (reference sequence). In DNA form, the CDR3 reads TGTGCCAGCAGTCTGGGGGCAGCCCTCTACGAGCAGTACTTC. Translating it yields CASSLGAALYEQYF.

This clonotype occurred many times. Here the CDR3 DNA reads TGTGCCAGCAGTTCCCCCTCCGATGGCCAAGAGACCCAGTACTTC. Translated, it gives CASSSPSDGQETQYF. The gene calls are TRBV27 and TRBJ2-5; the D is unclear. Trimming stripped 4 bases from V and 1 base from J, with 13 bases between. From germline, CDR1 is MNHEY and CDR2 SMNVEV (reference sequence). The CDR3 length is 15 residues.

This clonotype was observed at least ten times. The chain couples TRBV7-2 to TRBJ2-1, with 15 bases fitting TRBD2. Losses at the gene ends were 3 bases for V and 15 bases for J; bases not matched to a gene: 3. The CDR3 length is 13 residues. Germline V gene sequence: CDR1 SGHTA, CDR2 FQGNSA. This chain's CDR3 is CASSLGLAGGSFF. CDR3 sequence (DNA): TGTGCCAGCAGCTTGGGACTAGCGGGAGGATCGTTCTTC. The whole variable domain, filled in from reference TRBV7-2 and TRBJ2-1, reads GAGVSQSPSNKVTEKGKDVELRCDPISGHTALYWYRQSLGQGLEFLIYFQGNSAPDKSGLPSDRFSAERTGGSVSTLTIQRTQQEDSAVYLCASSLGLAGGSFFGPGTRLTVL.